A single sample gave rise to the 5 T cell receptor beta chains below, sequenced in a study of T cell responses to AZD1222 COVID-19 vaccine. Assay used: immunoSEQ multiplex PCR; TCRdb lists only in-frame clones, some missing. The profile shows roughly 120,000 clones, around 89% of them singletons. This sample comprised peripheral blood, obtained 28 days after the second AZD1222 dose. These receptors were collected from an adult who received the AZD1222 COVID-19 vaccine.

The chain has TRBV25-1 and TRBJ2-1; D remains unclear. Per the germline V gene, CDR1 is MGHDK and CDR2 is SYGVNS. This CDR3 comprises 13 residues. V was trimmed by 4 bases and J by 8 bases, leaving 12 bases between them. This chain's CDR3 is CASSGTPSYEQFF. CDR3 DNA: TGTGCCAGCAGTGGGACCCCGTCATATGAGCAGTTCTTC. Looking up the rest from reference TRBV25-1 and TRBJ2-1 gives the full variable domain: EADIYQTPRYLVIGTGKKITLECSQTMGHDKMYWYQQDPGMELHLIHYSYGVNSTEKGDLSSESTVSRIRTEHFPLTLESARPSHTSQYLCASSGTPSYEQFFGPGTRLTVL.

The V gene is TRBV5-5, the J gene TRBJ1-4; TRBD1 agrees at 10 bases. This CDR3 region has 14 residues. Germline V gene data show CDR1 as SGHKS and CDR2 as YYEKEE (reference sequence). The trim removed 3 bases at V and 8 bases at J, leaving 4 bases unmatched. Here the CDR3 DNA reads TGTGCCAGCAGCTGGGGGACAGGGGAAGAAAAACTGTTTTTT. This translates into CASSWGTGEEKLFF.

The chain combines TRBV27 with TRBJ1-3; tentative D call: TRBD1 (6 bases). The CDR3 sequence is 14 residues long. V lost 10 bases to trimming and J lost 5 bases, with 18 bases between them. Germline V CDR1 and CDR2: MNHEY, SMNVEV (reference sequence). DNA of the CDR3: TGTGCCACCTTATCGCTGGGGGGCAGAAACACCATATATTTT. Protein product: CATLSLGGRNTIYF.

This chain connects TRBV29-1 to TRBJ2-7, with no clear D. Looked up from germline, CDR1 is SQVTM and CDR2 is ANQGSEA. V lost 8 bases and J lost 2, with 4 bases in between. CDR3 length: 9 residues. The CDR3 region is CSRPYEQYF. CDR3 DNA: TGCAGCCGCCCCTACGAGCAGTACTTC.

V and J are TRBV6-5 and TRBJ2-7; 8 bases are shared with TRBD1. Germline-derived CDR1 and CDR2 are MNHEY and SVGAGI. V dropped 3 bases and J dropped 2; count of bases not matched to a gene: 3. The CDR3 totals 14 residues. Written as DNA, the CDR3 is TGTGCCAGCAGTTATAGGACAGGGACCTACGAGCAGTACTTC. It codes for CASSYRTGTYEQYF.